Below, 23 T cell receptor beta chains from the same sample are listed, as sequenced in a study of T-cell memory formation after mild COVID-19. TCRdb re-called the 5' RACE reads with MiXCR, one entry per CDR3 protein. The sample lists fewer than 30,000 distinct CDR3 sequences, roughly 12% seen once, with over 12% in the top ten. Sequencing was done on a sample of PBMCs or a T cell subset sorted from them (not recorded which). These receptors all come from an adult woman who had mild COVID-19 (a few samples of this study predate the infection). Cell type and time point are not known.

Many counts were recorded for this clonotype. The V call is TRBV19, the J call TRBJ1-5; TRBD1 aligns across 10 bases. The CDR3 runs 15 residues. V lost 3 bases to trimming and J lost 7 bases; unmatched junction nucleotides: 6. The germline V gene has CDR1 LNHDA and CDR2 SQIVND (reference sequence). The CDR3 here is CASSMLTGGTQPQHF. The CDR3 DNA sequence: TGTGCCAGTAGTATGTTGACAGGGGGCACACAGCCCCAGCATTTT.

This clonotype is judged medium-sized. CDR3 in DNA: TGCGCCAGCAGCTTGGATAGCAATCAGCCCCAGCATTTT. Its translation is CASSLDSNQPQHF. J is TRBJ1-5 and V is TRBV5-1, with D hard to call. CDR3 size: 13 residues. Germline-derived CDR1 and CDR2 are SGHRS and YFSETQ. The V end lost 0 bases, the J end lost 0 bases, and 1 base lay between the germline ends.

This clonotype has at least ten counts. V is TRBV20-1 and J is TRBJ2-6, with TRBD1 matching 7 bases. The CDR3 is 15 amino acids. Germline V gene data show CDR1 as DFQATT and CDR2 as SNEGSKA (reference sequence). The J segment lost 0 bases and the V segment lost 6 bases, leaving 5 bases of the junction unmatched. The DNA of the CDR3 is TGCAGTGCCCGGGACAGCCTCTCTGGGGCCAACGTCCTGACTTTC. This gives the protein CSARDSLSGANVLTF.

At least ten counts were recorded for this clonotype. The chain is built from TRBV10-3 and TRBJ2-2; D might be TRBD2 (5 bases). From germline, CDR1 is ENHRY and CDR2 SYGVKD. V lost 8 bases and J lost 3, with 10 bases in between. The CDR3 runs to 13 residues. In DNA, the CDR3 is TGTGCCATCCGGCCCGGGGACACCGGGGAGCTGTTTTTT. It specifies CAIRPGDTGELFF.

In this sample, this clonotype turned up many times. J is TRBJ1-1 and V is TRBV5-1, with no clear D. The CDR3 contains 14 residues. In germline, CDR1 is SGHRS, CDR2 YFSETQ. V was shortened by 0 bases and J by 2 bases, with 8 bases between the two germline ends. CDR3 region: CASSLGSVNTEAFF. CDR3 nucleotide sequence: TGCGCCAGCAGCTTGGGCAGCGTCAACACTGAAGCTTTCTTT.

By share of the sample, this clonotype is large. The chain uses TRBV5-1 and TRBJ2-3, with D tentatively TRBD1 (5 bases). V lost 0 bases to trimming and J lost 1 base, with 12 bases between them. CDR3 length: 16 residues. From germline, CDR1 is SGHRS and CDR2 YFSETQ. The CDR3 coding sequence is TGCGCCAGCAGCTTGGCCCAGGTGACAGGCACAGATACGCAGTATTTT. Translated, it gives CASSLAQVTGTDTQYF.

By share, this clonotype ranks as medium-sized. The chain links TRBV29-1 to TRBJ2-1, with a possible D match to TRBD2 (6 bases). CDR1 and CDR2 from the germline V gene are SQVTM and ANQGSEA. Trimming removed 5 bases from V and 7 bases from J, with 6 bases in between. There are 10 residues in the CDR3. DNA for the CDR3: TGCAGCGTTCGGGGGAATGAGCAGTTCTTC. It codes for CSVRGNEQFF.

This clonotype showed up many times. The chain employs TRBV7-3 and TRBJ2-4; no definite D call. The germline V gene encodes CDR1 SGHTA and CDR2 FQGTGA. Trimming cost V 6 bases and J 9 bases, with 15 bases left between them. The CDR3 spans 13 residues. CDR3 nucleotide sequence: TGTGCCAGCAGTTTAGTAGATAACGGCATTCAGTACTTC. Encoded protein: CASSLVDNGIQYF.

This clonotype was observed a few times. This chain connects TRBV6-2 or TRBV6-3 to TRBJ1-2; a weak D match, TRBD1 (5 bases). Germline-derived CDR1 and CDR2 are MNHEY and SVGEGT. V lost 5 bases and J 4 bases, leaving 14 bases between the germline ends. The CDR3 has 14 amino acids. The CDR3 nucleotides are TGTGCCAGCAGTCTCGAGGGGACCTTCTATGGCTACACCTTC. It yields the protein CASSLEGTFYGYTF.

J is TRBJ2-2 and V is TRBV19; D unresolved. Trimming stripped 7 bases from V and 3 bases from J, with 15 bases between. The CDR3 is 15 residues long. Germline V gene sequence: CDR1 LNHDA, CDR2 SQIVND (reference sequence). Written as DNA, the CDR3 is TGTGCCAGTATCAACCACTACAGTGACACCGGGGAGCTGTTTTTT. This gives the protein CASINHYSDTGELFF.

This clonotype was seen at least ten times. The chain employs TRBV6-5 and TRBJ2-7; D is ambiguous. V gave up 5 bases and J gave up 6 bases, with 11 bases separating them. The V gene's germline CDR1 is MNHEY and CDR2 SVGAGI. This CDR3 comprises 12 residues. CDR3 coding DNA: TGTGCCAGCAGTACACCATCGTCCGAGCAGTACTTC. Translating gives CASSTPSSEQYF.

A remark on this clonotype: This may be a read error: a much more frequent sequence differs by one nucleotide. The CDR3 end shows no conserved phenylalanine or tryptophan, and so a read error is likely. The V gene is TRBV6-2 or TRBV6-3, the J gene TRBJ2-7, with 7 bases that match TRBD2. CDR3 size: 15 residues. Per the germline V gene, CDR1 is MNHEY and CDR2 is SVGEGT. V dropped 0 bases and J dropped 7; count of bases not matched to a gene: 9. CDR3 nucleotide sequence: TGTGCCAGCAGTTACTCGGGCGGGAGATCTTTTGAGCAGTACTTA. Translation gives CASSYSGGRSFEQYL.

The table lists this clonotype with many counts. The CDR3 is CASSGAHTDTQYF. In DNA, the CDR3 is TGTGCCAGCAGTGGAGCCCACACAGATACGCAGTATTTT. The V and J genes are TRBV6-6 and TRBJ2-3; D gene unclear. CDR1 is MNHNY, CDR2 SVGAGI, per germline (reference sequence). The V end was cut by 5 bases, the J end by 2 bases, with 8 bases between. The CDR3 loop spans 13 amino acids.

The chain joins TRBV14 to TRBJ2-5; D not resolved. Between the trimmed V and J ends, which lost 1 base and 7 bases, there was a span of 10 bases. Germline V gene lookup returns CDR1 SGHDN and CDR2 FVKESK. The CDR3 extends over 13 amino acids. CDR3 residues: CASSQARTGTQYF. For the CDR3, the DNA is TGTGCCAGCAGCCAAGCCAGAACGGGGACCCAGTACTTC.

The genes are TRBV11-2 and TRBJ2-5; TRBD1 matches 11 bases. CDR3 length: 15 amino acids. Trimming removed 4 bases from V and 5 bases from J; junction bases left unmatched: 6. Germline CDR1 reads SGHAT; CDR2 reads FQNNGV. This CDR3 is CASSSGTGGYETQYF. The CDR3 coding sequence is TGTGCCAGCAGCTCAGGGACAGGGGGATATGAGACCCAGTACTTC.

In its sample, this clonotype is medium-sized. The chain uses TRBV27 and TRBJ1-1, with D possibly TRBD1 on 5 matching bases. The CDR3 has 15 amino acids. Per germline, CDR1 MNHEY and CDR2 SMNVEV (reference sequence). The V end lost 5 bases, the J end lost 5 bases, and 18 bases lay between the germline ends. For the CDR3, the DNA is TGTGCCAGCAGTCTCATCATGGGGGGTGGGACTGAAGCTTTCTTT. Translation gives CASSLIMGGGTEAFF.

This clonotype appeared many times. The chain links TRBV5-4 to TRBJ2-1; the match to TRBD2 covers 10 bases. Germline V lookup: CDR1 SGHNT, CDR2 YYREEE (reference sequence). This CDR3 has 16 residues. V lost 4 bases, J lost 4 bases, and 8 bases stayed unmatched. For the CDR3, the DNA is TGTGCCAGCAGCACCCGGACTAGCGGTTCGTACAATGAGCAGTTCTTC. This codes for CASSTRTSGSYNEQFF. Drawing the rest from reference TRBV5-4 and TRBJ2-1, the complete variable domain is ETGVTQSPTHLIKTRGQQVTLRCSSQSGHNTVSWYQQALGQGPQFIFQYYREEENGRGNFPPRFSGLQFPNYSSELNVNALELDDSALYLCASSTRTSGSYNEQFFGPGTRLTVL.

There are many counts of this clonotype. The chain joins TRBV5-1 to TRBJ2-4; D possibly corresponds to TRBD1 (6 bases). The V and J ends lost 0 bases and 6 bases respectively, with 16 bases between them. The CDR3 has 16 residues. Germline V CDR1 and CDR2: SGHRS, YFSETQ. As DNA, the CDR3 is TGCGCCAGCAGCTTGGACCCACAGGGCTCGTCAAACATTCAGTACTTC. It yields the protein CASSLDPQGSSNIQYF.

This clonotype was recorded at least ten times. V gene TRBV12-5 combines with J gene TRBJ2-1; no definite D call. V shed 0 bases and J shed 15 bases, with 18 bases lying between them. This CDR3 has 14 amino acids. In germline, CDR1 is LGHNT, CDR2 FRNRAP. DNA of the CDR3: TGTGCTAGTGGTTTGGTATCCCCGACTCCTCGGCTGTTCTTC. Its translation: CASGLVSPTPRLFF.

The chain employs TRBV25-1 and TRBJ1-5; perhaps TRBD1 as D (5 bases). This CDR3 is built from 16 residues. Germline values: CDR1 MGHDK, CDR2 SYGVNS. Trimming took off 2 bases at V and 5 bases at J, with 16 bases between the two ends. CDR3 loop: CASSEMTAGDHQPQHF. CDR3 sequence (DNA): TGTGCCAGCAGTGAAATGACAGCCGGGGACCATCAGCCCCAGCATTTT.

Ten or more counts support this clonotype. The chain combines TRBV19 with TRBJ2-1, with TRBD2 identical over 9 bases. This CDR3 has 16 amino acids. V shed 1 base and J 3 bases; nucleotides not matched to a gene: 4. CDR1 is LNHDA and CDR2 is SQIVND in the germline V gene (reference sequence). CDR3 in DNA: TGTGCCAGTAGTATAGCGGCTAGCGGGGTCTACAATGAGCAGTTCTTC. Amino acids: CASSIAASGVYNEQFF.

This clonotype was observed many times. V is TRBV7-3 and J is TRBJ1-1; 12 bases fit TRBD1. The germline V gene has CDR1 SGHTA and CDR2 FQGTGA. With 0 bases clipped from V and 4 bases from J, the junction kept 0 bases outside the gene matches. This CDR3 has 15 amino acids. The CDR3 region is CASSLTGQGATEAFF. The CDR3 nucleotides read TGTGCCAGCAGCTTAACGGGACAGGGGGCCACTGAAGCTTTCTTT.

This clonotype was seen ten or more times. The chain joins TRBV7-2 to TRBJ2-1; D is ambiguous. Germline lookup yields CDR1 SGHTA and CDR2 FQGNSA. The CDR3 has 14 amino acids. Trimming took 1 base from V and 5 from J, leaving 9 bases between them. CDR3 DNA sequence: TGTGCCAGCAGCTTAGTTTATGCCCACAATGAGCAGTTCTTC. This translates into CASSLVYAHNEQFF.